Below, one T cell receptor (beta chain) is given with its context. Trimming pared 0 bases from V and 0 bases from J, leaving 12 bases between. Per germline, CDR1 DFQATT and CDR2 SNEGSKA (reference sequence). The CDR3 has 16 residues. This sample is part of a study of CD8 T cells in Susac syndrome. The RNA input was about 0.45 to 1 ug, and it was reverse transcribed with random hexamers. TCRdb fed the immunoSEQ multiplex PCR reads into MiXCR, producing one record per CDR3 protein. Among 150,000 to 200,000 distinct CDR3 sequences listed, 95% were seen once. V is TRBV20-1 and J is TRBJ2-4; perhaps TRBD1 as D (5 bases). Sequencing was carried out using CD8+ T cells from PBMCs. The clonotype comes from a human donor with multiple sclerosis. The CDR3 region has the DNA TGCAGTGCTAGAGACCCACGACAGCTAGCCAAAAACATTCAGTACTTC. It codes for CSARDPRQLAKNIQYF.